Presented here are 9 T cell receptor beta chains from one specimen sequenced in a study of cytomegalovirus exposure and HLA in healthy donors. PCR employed 60 Vbeta and 13 Jbeta primers. The assay was immunoSEQ multiplex PCR, and TCRdb's table has in-frame clones only and misses some. The repertoire includes 150,000 to 200,000 clones, about 85% of them detected once, and around 1.9% sits in the top ten. The sequenced sample was PBMCs. These receptors were obtained from a man younger than 30 in good health and CMV-seronegative.

CDR3 nucleotides: TGCGCCAGCAGCTTGGACGGCCGGGTCGAAGCTTTCTTT. Translated: CASSLDGRVEAFF. The rearrangement uses TRBV5-1 and TRBJ1-1; D is undetermined. Germline V gives CDR1 SGHRS, CDR2 YFSETQ. Trimming cost V 0 bases and J 8 bases, with 11 bases left between them. The CDR3 has 13 residues. The entire variable domain, with the rest obtained from reference TRBV5-1 and TRBJ1-1, is as follows: KAGVTQTPRYLIKTRGQQVTLSCSPISGHRSVSWYQQTPGQGLQFLFEYFSETQRNKGNFPGRFSGRQFSNSRSEMNVSTLELGDSALYLCASSLDGRVEAFFGQGTRLTVV.

The chain combines TRBV14 with TRBJ2-3; no clear D. Trimming took 1 base from V and 0 from J, leaving 11 bases between them. Germline V CDR1 and CDR2: SGHDN, FVKESK. The CDR3 consists of 16 residues. The CDR3 loop reads CASSQGDFISTDTQYF. The CDR3 bases are TGTGCCAGCAGCCAAGGAGACTTCATTAGCACAGATACGCAGTATTTT.

This chain links TRBV9 with TRBJ2-5; D might be TRBD1 (6 bases). The length of the CDR3 is 18 residues. Germline V gene sequence: CDR1 SGDLS, CDR2 YYNGEE. V was shortened by 0 bases and J by 1 base, with 19 bases between the two germline ends. The CDR3 reads CASSVGGRGGSAQETQYF. As DNA, the CDR3 is TGTGCCAGCAGCGTAGGGGGCAGGGGCGGCTCCGCCCAAGAGACCCAGTACTTC. Complete variable domain (other parts from reference TRBV9 and TRBJ2-5): DSGVTQTPKHLITATGQRVTLRCSPRSGDLSVYWYQQSLDQGLQFLIQYYNGEERAKGNILERFSAQQFPDLHSELNLSSLELGDSALYFCASSVGGRGGSAQETQYFGPGTRLLVL.

V and J are TRBV15 and TRBJ2-7; maybe TRBD2 (6 bases). Looked up from germline, CDR1 is LNHNV and CDR2 is YYDKDF (reference sequence). The CDR3 consists of 14 residues. The V end lost 4 bases, the J end lost 3 bases, and 13 bases lay between the germline ends. The CDR3 protein is CATSNRDSNYEQYF. CDR3 DNA: TGTGCCACCAGCAACCGGGACTCCAACTACGAGCAGTACTTC. Based on the CDR3 plus reference TRBV15 and TRBJ2-7, the full variable domain is DAMVIQNPRYQVTQFGKPVTLSCSQTLNHNVMYWYQQKSSQAPKLLFHYYDKDFNNEADTPDNFQSRRPNTSFCFLDIRSPGLGDTAMYLCATSNRDSNYEQYFGPGTRLTVT.

The count of this clone is one. The gene calls are TRBV27 and TRBJ2-1; D gene unclear. The CDR3 spans 14 residues. Deletions cut 4 bases from V and 0 bases from J, with 7 bases between. Germline values: CDR1 MNHEY, CDR2 SMNVEV (reference sequence). CDR3 region: CASSWLGSYNEQFF. CDR3 nucleotides: TGTGCCAGCAGTTGGCTTGGCTCCTACAATGAGCAGTTCTTC.

A note on this clone: At one boundary the junction diverges from the germline segment, which might be a read error. This rearrangement joins TRBV7-3 to TRBJ2-6; D is perhaps TRBD1 (6 bases). Germline CDR1 and CDR2: SGHTA and FQGTGA. The CDR3 extends over 17 amino acids. The CDR3 DNA reads as TGTTCCAGCAGCTCACTTCCCGGACAGCCTGGGGCCAACGTCCTGACTTTC. Residues: CSSSSLPGQPGANVLTF.

J is TRBJ2-3 and V is TRBV7-8; the match to TRBD2 covers 10 bases. The germline gives CDR1 SGHVS, CDR2 FQNEAQ. The CDR3 totals 15 residues. The junction had 4 bases not matched to a gene; V was cut back by 2 bases and J by 5 bases. This CDR3 reads CASSLRLAGVDTQYF. CDR3 sequence (DNA): TGTGCCAGCAGCTTACGGCTAGCGGGAGTAGATACGCAGTATTTT.

CDR3 DNA: TGTGCCAGCAGTAATGGACTAGCTAGCTCCGAGCAGTACTTC. It yields the protein CASSNGLASSEQYF. The chain uses TRBV6-5 and TRBJ2-7; 8 positions match TRBD2. This CDR3 has 14 residues. J gave up 6 bases and V 5 bases, and 9 bases lay outside the gene matches. Germline assignment: CDR1 MNHEY and CDR2 SVGAGI.

This chain joins TRBV7-2 and TRBJ2-3; 12 bases line up with TRBD2. This CDR3 contains 15 residues. CDR1 is SGHTA, CDR2 FQGNSA, per germline. The trim removed 5 bases at V and 4 bases at J, leaving 4 bases unmatched. The chain's CDR3 is CASSPSGGAPDTQYF. CDR3 sequence (DNA): TGTGCCAGCAGCCCTAGCGGGGGGGCCCCAGATACGCAGTATTTT.